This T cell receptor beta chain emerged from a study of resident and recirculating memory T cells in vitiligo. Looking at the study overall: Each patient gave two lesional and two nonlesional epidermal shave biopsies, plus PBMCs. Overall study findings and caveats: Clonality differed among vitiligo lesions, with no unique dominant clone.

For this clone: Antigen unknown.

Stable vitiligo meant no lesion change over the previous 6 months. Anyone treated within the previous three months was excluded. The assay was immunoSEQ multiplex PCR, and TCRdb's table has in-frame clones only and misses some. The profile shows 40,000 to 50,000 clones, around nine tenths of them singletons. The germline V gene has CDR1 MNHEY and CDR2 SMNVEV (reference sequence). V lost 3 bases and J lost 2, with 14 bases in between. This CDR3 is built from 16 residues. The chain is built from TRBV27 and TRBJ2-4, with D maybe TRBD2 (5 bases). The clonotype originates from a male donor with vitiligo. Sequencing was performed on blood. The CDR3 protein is CASSFNSGATKNIQYF. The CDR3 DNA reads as TGTGCCAGCAGTTTTAACAGCGGAGCCACCAAAAACATTCAGTACTTC.